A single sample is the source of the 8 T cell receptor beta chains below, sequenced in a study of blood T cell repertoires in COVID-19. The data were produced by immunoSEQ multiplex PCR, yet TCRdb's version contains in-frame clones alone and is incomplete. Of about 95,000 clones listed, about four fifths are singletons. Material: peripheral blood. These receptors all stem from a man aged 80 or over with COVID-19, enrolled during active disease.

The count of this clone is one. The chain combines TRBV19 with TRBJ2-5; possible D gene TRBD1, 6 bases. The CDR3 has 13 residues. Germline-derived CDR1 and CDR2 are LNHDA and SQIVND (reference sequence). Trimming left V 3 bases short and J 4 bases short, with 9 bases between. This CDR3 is CASSINRAETQYF. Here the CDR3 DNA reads TGTGCCAGTAGTATTAACAGGGCAGAGACCCAGTACTTC.

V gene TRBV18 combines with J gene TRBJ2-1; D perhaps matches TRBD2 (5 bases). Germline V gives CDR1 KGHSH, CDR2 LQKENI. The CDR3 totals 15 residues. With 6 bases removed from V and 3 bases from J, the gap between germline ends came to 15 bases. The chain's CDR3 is CASSPVVGGYNEQFF. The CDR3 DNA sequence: TGTGCCAGCTCGCCGGTGGTCGGAGGCTACAATGAGCAGTTCTTC.

CDR3 sequence reads: CASSLDLADKAKNIQYF. The CDR3 nucleotides read TGTGCCAGCAGCTTAGATTTGGCAGATAAGGCCAAAAACATTCAGTACTTC. The chain couples TRBV11-3 to TRBJ2-4; D is ambiguous. The CDR3 has 17 amino acids. CDR1 and CDR2 from the germline V gene are SGHNT and YENEEA. The germline V and J ends were trimmed by 0 bases and 1 base, with 13 bases remaining between them.

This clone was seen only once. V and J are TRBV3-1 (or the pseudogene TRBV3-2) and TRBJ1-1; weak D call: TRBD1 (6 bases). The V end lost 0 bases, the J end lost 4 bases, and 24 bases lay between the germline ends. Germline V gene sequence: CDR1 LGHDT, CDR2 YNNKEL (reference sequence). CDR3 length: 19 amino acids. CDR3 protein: CASSQDYCLGGGKSTEAFF. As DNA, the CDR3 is TGTGCCAGCAGCCAAGATTATTGTCTCGGGGGGGGCAAAAGCACTGAAGCTTTCTTT.

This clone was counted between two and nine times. CDR3 region: CSVGGQLFTEAFF. CDR3 nucleotides: TGCAGCGTGGGGGGACAGCTATTCACTGAAGCTTTCTTT. This rearrangement joins TRBV29-1 to TRBJ1-1, with 7 positions matching TRBD1. V was clipped by 6 bases and J by 4 bases; unmatched bases: 8. The CDR3 loop spans 13 amino acids. Germline CDR1 is SQVTM and CDR2 is ANQGSEA.

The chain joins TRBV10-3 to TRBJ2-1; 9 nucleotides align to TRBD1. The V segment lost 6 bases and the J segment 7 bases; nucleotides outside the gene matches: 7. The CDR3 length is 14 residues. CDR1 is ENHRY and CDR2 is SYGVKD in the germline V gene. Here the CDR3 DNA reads TGTGCCATCAGAAAGACAGGGGGGGAGAATGAGCAGTTCTTC. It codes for CAIRKTGGENEQFF.

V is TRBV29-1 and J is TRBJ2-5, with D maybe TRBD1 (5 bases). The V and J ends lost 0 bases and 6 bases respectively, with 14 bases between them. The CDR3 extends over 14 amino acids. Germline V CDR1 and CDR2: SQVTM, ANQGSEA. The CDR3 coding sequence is TGCAGCGTTGAAGATCAAACAGGTGCACAGACCCAGTACTTC. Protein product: CSVEDQTGAQTQYF.

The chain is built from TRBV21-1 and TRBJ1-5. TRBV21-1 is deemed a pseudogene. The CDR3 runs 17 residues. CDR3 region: CASSALRGGAPIQPQHF. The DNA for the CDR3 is TGTGCCAGCAGCGCACTCCGGGGGGGGGCGCCGATACAGCCCCAGCATTTT.